Each of the 9 T cell receptor beta chains below was sequenced from the same sample in a study of cytomegalovirus exposure and HLA in healthy donors. Only in-frame clones appear in the TCRdb table, and some are missing; sequencing was by immunoSEQ multiplex PCR. The profile covers under 75,000 clones, with around 95% appearing a single time and roughly 6.6% taken by the ten largest. The specimen was PBMCs. Receptor source: a woman younger than 30 in good health and CMV-seropositive.

The chain links TRBV5-1 to TRBJ2-7, with a weak D call TRBD1 (5 bases). The CDR3 totals 16 residues. Germline V gives CDR1 SGHRS, CDR2 YFSETQ. The V end was cut by 0 bases, the J end by 7 bases, with 20 bases between. The chain's CDR3 is CASSLVGPGPSEEQYF. Here the CDR3 DNA reads TGCGCCAGCAGCTTGGTGGGGCCCGGACCCTCGGAGGAGCAGTACTTC.

The J gene is TRBJ2-7, the V gene TRBV7-2, with TRBD2 as a possible D gene (5 bases). V lost 2 bases, J lost 5 bases, and 13 bases lay in between. Germline CDR1 and CDR2: SGHTA and FQGNSA. The CDR3 is made up of 14 amino acids. CDR3 coding DNA: TGTGCCAGCAGCTTACACGGGAAGGTAGACGAGCAGTACTTC. Translating it yields CASSLHGKVDEQYF.

The rearrangement joins TRBV2 to TRBJ1-1, with 11 bases that match TRBD1. The ends lost 7 bases at V and 4 bases at J; junction bases unmatched: 14. This CDR3 contains 17 residues. CDR1 is SNHLY and CDR2 is FYNNEI in the germline V gene. For the CDR3, the DNA is TGTGCCAGCACCCCAGAGGACAGGGGGCAGGGGAGCACTGAAGCTTTCTTT. Translated: CASTPEDRGQGSTEAFF.

The chain links TRBV28 to TRBJ2-7; 8 nucleotides agree with TRBD1. The CDR3 spans 15 residues. With 5 bases clipped from V and 0 bases from J, the junction kept 6 bases outside the gene matches. Germline V CDR1 and CDR2: MDHEN, SYDVKM. The CDR3 sequence is CASSPLTGDSYEQYF. The CDR3 nucleotides are TGTGCCAGCAGTCCCCTGACAGGGGACTCCTACGAGCAGTACTTC.

CDR3 in amino acids: CASSQESSTIYF. For the CDR3, the DNA is TGTGCCAGCAGCCAAGAGAGTAGCACCATATATTTT. The chain has TRBV14 and TRBJ1-3; the D is unclear. CDR3 length equals 12 residues. Germline V lookup: CDR1 SGHDN, CDR2 FVKESK. The V end lost 0 bases, the J end lost 9 bases, and 6 bases lay between the germline ends.

This clone was counted between two and nine times. The chain has TRBV28 and TRBJ2-3, with a tentative D call TRBD2 (5 bases). Trimming removed 6 bases from V and 7 bases from J, with 14 bases in between. CDR1 MDHEN and CDR2 SYDVKM come from the germline V gene. CDR3 length: 13 amino acids. The CDR3 region is CASSLGVGNTQYF. The CDR3, as DNA: TGTGCCAGCAGCCTCGGGGTCGGAAATACGCAGTATTTT.

This sequence joins TRBV5-1 and TRBJ1-5; 7 bases are a match to TRBD1. CDR1 is SGHRS, CDR2 YFSETQ, per germline. This CDR3 region has 15 residues. The J segment lost 4 bases and the V segment lost 6 bases, leaving 10 bases of the junction unmatched. The CDR3 coding sequence is TGCGCCAGCAACCGTTCGGGGACAGCGAATCAGCCCCAGCATTTT. It specifies CASNRSGTANQPQHF. The whole variable domain, filled in from reference TRBV5-1 and TRBJ1-5, reads KAGVTQTPRYLIKTRGQQVTLSCSPISGHRSVSWYQQTPGQGLQFLFEYFSETQRNKGNFPGRFSGRQFSNSRSEMNVSTLELGDSALYLCASNRSGTANQPQHFGDGTRLSIL.

The chain combines TRBV5-1 with TRBJ2-2; 8 bases align to TRBD2. The CDR3 runs to 15 residues. The germline gives CDR1 SGHRS, CDR2 YFSETQ. V shed 2 bases and J 7 bases; nucleotides not matched to a gene: 7. CDR3 nucleotides: TGCGCCAGCAGCTTTACGGGAGGGCCGGTCGGGGAGCTGTTTTTT. It codes for CASSFTGGPVGELFF. Using reference TRBV5-1 and TRBJ2-2 for the parts outside the CDR3, the full variable domain is KAGVTQTPRYLIKTRGQQVTLSCSPISGHRSVSWYQQTPGQGLQFLFEYFSETQRNKGNFPGRFSGRQFSNSRSEMNVSTLELGDSALYLCASSFTGGPVGELFFGEGSRLTVL.

The rearrangement joins TRBV5-1 to TRBJ2-7; 8 bases fit TRBD2. V shed 2 bases, J shed 2 bases, and the junction held 9 bases outside the gene matches. Germline loops: CDR1 SGHRS, CDR2 YFSETQ. The CDR3 sequence is 16 residues long. The CDR3 coding sequence is TGCGCCAGCAGCTTAATAGGCGGGAGGTCCGCCTACGAGCAGTACTTC. It yields the protein CASSLIGGRSAYEQYF.